Listed below are T cell receptor beta chains from one sample, sequenced in a study of T cell repertoires in cytomegalovirus infection. TCRdb re-called the reads through MiXCR, storing one row per CDR3 protein. The sample has under 800,000 distinct CDR3 sequences, 20% to 30% seen once. The specimen sequenced was CD8+ T cells from PBMCs. The source of these receptors is a human donor in good health (CMV status not recorded). Some clones in this sample may be carry-over from other donors' samples. Each CDR3 is given with its conserved first and last residue. Each record gives: D gene, V gene, clone size, J gene, CDR3 protein, CDR3 DNA. A D gene is named only where the DNA matches it firmly. Size is stated for part of the rows, as once, few or many counts, or as a class when the clone is expanded.

>TRBD2|TRBV7-3|many|TRBJ2-1
CASSLAGGHEQFF
TGTGCCAGCAGCTTAGCGGGGGGGCATGAGCAGTTCTTC
>TRBD2|TRBV6-5|few|TRBJ2-2
CASSWGFTSGNTGELFF
TGTGCCAGCAGTTGGGGGTTTACTAGCGGTAACACCGGGGAGCTGTTTTTT
>TRBD1|TRBV12-3/TRBV12-4|many|TRBJ1-2
CASSPGTGGIGYTF
TGTGCCAGCAGTCCTGGCACAGGGGGAATTGGCTACACCTTC
>TRBD2|TRBV29-1|few|TRBJ2-7
CSVEIAGGYEQYF
TGCAGCGTTGAAATAGCGGGGGGTTACGAGCAGTACTTC
>NA|TRBV2|NA|TRBJ1-2
CASSASFHGYTF
TGTGCCAGCAGTGCGAGCTTCCATGGCTACACCTTC
>NA|TRBV28|NA|TRBJ2-2
CASSQPLGRESNTGELFF
TGTGCCAGCAGTCAACCCCTAGGACGGGAAAGCAACACCGGGGAGCTGTTTTTT
>NA|TRBV29-1|many|TRBJ1-2
CSVEILQGYTF
TGCAGCGTTGAGATTTTACAGGGCTACACCTTC
>TRBD2|TRBV7-2|many|TRBJ2-1
CASSFGGGQNEQFF
TGTGCCAGCAGCTTCGGGGGGGGGCAGAATGAGCAGTTCTTC
>NA|TRBV20-1|few|TRBJ1-1
CSASVGGQAFF
TGCAGTGCTAGTGTCGGGGGGCAAGCTTTCTTT
>TRBD1|TRBV7-6|NA|TRBJ2-5
CASSRDRGGETQYF
TGTGCCAGCAGCCGGGACAGGGGAGGGGAGACCCAGTACTTC
>NA|TRBV6-2/TRBV6-3|few|TRBJ2-1
CASSYLMGANNEQFF
TGTGCCAGCAGTTACTTGATGGGGGCGAACAATGAGCAGTTCTTC
>TRBD1|TRBV28|NA|TRBJ1-4
CASTDRVDEKLFF
TGTGCCAGCACGGACAGGGTAGACGAAAAACTGTTTTTT
>TRBD2|TRBV6-8|many|TRBJ2-4
CASSYSVLARNIQYF
TGTGCCAGCAGTTACTCCGTACTAGCGCGGAACATTCAGTACTTC
>TRBD1|TRBV28|many|TRBJ2-5
CASSFPIRQGAWETQYF
TGTGCCAGCAGTTTCCCTATTCGACAGGGGGCATGGGAGACCCAGTACTTC
>NA|TRBV20-1|NA|TRBJ1-5
CSATKTGYSNQPQHF
TGCAGTGCTACCAAGACAGGCTATAGCAATCAGCCCCAGCATTTT
>NA|TRBV7-9|many|TRBJ2-7
CASSQLWGVGVDEQYF
TGTGCCAGCAGCCAACTTTGGGGCGTAGGGGTCGACGAGCAGTACTTC
>TRBD2|TRBV29-1|NA|TRBJ2-1
CSVEDLTGGAYNEQFF
TGCAGCGTTGAAGATCTGACGGGGGGGGCCTACAATGAGCAGTTCTTC
>NA|TRBV9|NA|TRBJ2-7
CASSPNHRGGEQYF
TGTGCCAGCAGCCCGAACCACAGGGGAGGCGAGCAGTACTTC
>NA|TRBV10-3|many|TRBJ2-3
CAIMYNPSTDTQYF
TGTGCCATCATGTATAATCCTAGCACAGATACGCAGTATTTT
>NA|TRBV6-6|few|TRBJ1-1
CASRVAEGDTEAFF
TGTGCCAGCAGGGTTGCGGAAGGGGACACTGAAGCTTTCTTT
>NA|TRBV6-5|few|TRBJ1-1
CASSYSIGNLRNMMNTEAFF
TGTGCCAGCAGTTACTCGATAGGGAACCTCAGGAATATGATGAACACTGAAGCTTTCTTT
>TRBD1|TRBV4-1|few|TRBJ2-7
CASSQTTGYEQYF
TGCGCCAGCAGCCAGACGACAGGGTACGAGCAGTACTTC
>NA|TRBV9|NA|TRBJ2-2
CASSVGSGTGELFF
TGTGCCAGCAGCGTAGGGTCCGGCACCGGGGAGCTGTTTTTT
>NA|TRBV15|many|TRBJ2-5
CATSRVLQETQYF
TGTGCCACCAGCAGAGTTCTGCAAGAGACCCAGTACTTC
>NA|TRBV5-1|NA|TRBJ2-7
CASSFVQGHEQYF
TGCGCCAGCAGCTTCGTACAGGGCCACGAGCAGTACTTC
>NA|TRBV11-2|many|TRBJ1-2
CASSLVGAEGYTF
TGTGCCAGCAGCTTAGTGGGGGCCGAGGGCTACACCTTC
>TRBD1|TRBV4-3|NA|TRBJ1-4
CASSQDNDRGQTNEKLFF
TGCGCCAGCAGCCAAGATAACGACAGGGGGCAAACTAATGAAAAACTGTTTTTT
>NA|TRBV5-1|NA|TRBJ1-1
CASSRKVGTEAFF
TGCGCCAGCAGCCGGAAGGTTGGCACTGAAGCTTTCTTT
>NA|TRBV7-9|few|TRBJ2-1
CASSGRQVGDNEQFF
TGTGCCAGCAGCGGGAGACAGGTGGGCGACAATGAGCAGTTCTTC
>NA|TRBV5-4|few|TRBJ1-1
CASSLPPSTEEAFF
TGTGCCAGCTCCCTGCCGCCCTCGACAGAAGAAGCTTTCTTT
>TRBD2|TRBV7-8|NA|TRBJ2-5
CASSLMVGGGTQYF
TGTGCCAGCAGCTTAATGGTGGGGGGGGGGACCCAGTACTTC
>NA|TRBV28|NA|TRBJ1-1
CAISLVLNTEAFF
TGTGCCATCAGCCTCGTATTGAACACTGAAGCTTTCTTT
>NA|TRBV20-1|NA|TRBJ1-2
CSADWGYTF
TGCAGTGCTGACTGGGGCTACACCTTC
>NA|TRBV6-6|NA|TRBJ1-2
CASSYDGYTF
TGTGCCAGCAGTTACGATGGCTACACCTTC
>TRBD1|TRBV7-9|NA|TRBJ2-1
CASSLAGAVRGRGKTYNEQFF
TGTGCCAGCAGCTTAGCAGGGGCAGTCAGGGGGCGCGGGAAGACCTACAATGAGCAGTTCTTC
>NA|TRBV6-2/TRBV6-3|NA|TRBJ1-2
CASSYGSSEGSDGYTF
TGTGCCAGCAGTTATGGGTCTTCAGAGGGGTCCGATGGCTACACCTTC